The clone carrying this T cell receptor (beta chain) was recorded a few times. As yet, its antigen is unknown. The trim removed 10 bases at V and 5 bases at J, leaving 6 bases unmatched. Germline values: CDR1 ENHRY, CDR2 SYGVKD. CDR3 length equals 13 residues. The table came from immunoSEQ multiplex PCR; TCRdb's copy has only in-frame clones and leaves some out. The sample consists of 2 million to 2.5 million clones, 85% to 95% of them appearing once. Only Caucasian adults living in Nashville, Tennessee made up the donor group. This sample was included in a study of shared clonotypes between healthy human individuals. Study-wide results and caveats: Depth of sequencing was expected to influence donor clonotype sharing. Clonotypes shared by all four donors outscored non-shared clonotypes in generation probability. Across a handful of donors, naive CD4 shared 5% to 5.5%, naive CD8 3.5% to 4%, memory CD4 2.3%, memory CD8 roughly 0.37%.

The source is a man in his late teens or twenties in good health. Some clones in this sample may be carry-over from other donors' samples. Sequencing was done on a sample of naive CD4+ T cells from PBMCs. As to subset: CD45RA+ positively selected. This chain connects TRBV10-3 to TRBJ1-5, with 9 bases aligning to TRBD1. This chain's CDR3 is CATGDREDQPQHF. In DNA, the CDR3 is TGTGCCACCGGGGACAGGGAGGATCAGCCCCAGCATTTT.